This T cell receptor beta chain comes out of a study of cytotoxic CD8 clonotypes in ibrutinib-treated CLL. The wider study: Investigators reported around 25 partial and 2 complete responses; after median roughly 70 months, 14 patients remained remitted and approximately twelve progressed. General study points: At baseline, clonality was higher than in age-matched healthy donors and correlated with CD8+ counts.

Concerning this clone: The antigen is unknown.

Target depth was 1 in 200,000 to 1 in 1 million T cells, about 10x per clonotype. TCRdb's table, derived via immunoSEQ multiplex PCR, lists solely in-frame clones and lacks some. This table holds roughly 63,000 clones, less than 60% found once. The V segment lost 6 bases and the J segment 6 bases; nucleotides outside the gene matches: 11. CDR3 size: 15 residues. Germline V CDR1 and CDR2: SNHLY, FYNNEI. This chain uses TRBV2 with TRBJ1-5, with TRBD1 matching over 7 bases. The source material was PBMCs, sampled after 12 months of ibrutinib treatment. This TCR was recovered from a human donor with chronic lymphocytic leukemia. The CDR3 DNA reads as TGTGCCAGCAGAGCCGACAGGGAAGTAACTCAGCCCCAGCATTTT. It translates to CASRADREVTQPQHF.